One and the same sample provided the 24 T cell receptor beta chains below, sequenced in a study of cytomegalovirus exposure and HLA in healthy donors. PCR was performed using 60 Vbeta and 13 Jbeta primers. Assay used: immunoSEQ multiplex PCR; TCRdb lists only in-frame clones, some missing. The sample yields under 150,000 clones, just under 80% seen once. Sequencing was carried out using PBMCs. These receptors all stem from a woman aged 40 to 50 in good health and CMV-seronegative.

The CDR3: CASIGTSGKSSYEQYF. In nucleotides, the CDR3 is TGTGCCAGCATTGGGACTAGCGGGAAATCCTCCTACGAGCAGTACTTC. The chain links TRBV28 to TRBJ2-7; 13 bases fit TRBD2. V trimming: 7 bases; J trimming: 0 bases; junction bases outside the gene matches: 6. Germline CDR1 is MDHEN and CDR2 is SYDVKM. There are 16 residues in the CDR3.

This chain joins TRBV2 and TRBJ1-4; weak D call: TRBD1 (6 bases). CDR3 length: 15 residues. Per germline, CDR1 SNHLY and CDR2 FYNNEI. V was shortened by 4 bases and J by 5 bases, with 14 bases between the two germline ends. This CDR3 reads CASSATGTFNEKLFF. The CDR3 nucleotides read TGTGCCAGCAGTGCTACCGGGACATTCAATGAAAAACTGTTTTTT.

The chain joins TRBV19 to TRBJ2-7; TRBD2 agrees at 13 bases. This CDR3 comprises 17 residues. V shed 4 bases, J shed 7 bases, and the junction held 13 bases outside the gene matches. Germline-derived CDR1 and CDR2 are LNHDA and SQIVND (reference sequence). The CDR3 loop is CASSTHPGLAGVGEQYF. For the CDR3, the DNA is TGTGCCAGTAGTACTCACCCCGGACTAGCGGGAGTTGGTGAGCAGTACTTC.

The rearrangement uses TRBV7-9 and TRBJ1-2; D not certain. The germline V and J ends were trimmed by 4 bases and 3 bases, with 12 bases remaining between them. Germline lookup yields CDR1 SEHNR and CDR2 FQNEAQ (reference sequence). The CDR3 runs 14 residues. CDR3 sequence (DNA): TGTGCCAGCAGCTCCCCAGATCCCTACTATGGCTACACCTTC. It specifies CASSSPDPYYGYTF.

A remark on this clone: Sequence at one end of the junction differs from germline and may be a read error. V usage is TRBV11-2 and J usage is TRBJ2-1; D is perhaps TRBD1 (6 bases). CDR1 is SGHAT and CDR2 is FQNNGV in the germline V gene. The CDR3 sequence is 15 residues long. The CDR3, as DNA: TGTGCCAGCAGCCTAGAGGGACATTTTTACAATGAGCAGTTCTTC. It translates to CASSLEGHFYNEQFF.

The V and J genes are TRBV28 and TRBJ2-7; TRBD1 aligns across 10 bases. CDR3 size: 13 residues. Germline V gene lookup returns CDR1 MDHEN and CDR2 SYDVKM. V was clipped by 6 bases and J by 3 bases; unmatched bases: 2. The CDR3 sequence is CASRGQGNYEQYF. DNA for the CDR3: TGTGCCAGCAGGGGACAGGGGAACTACGAGCAGTACTTC.

The rearrangement uses TRBV7-3 and TRBJ1-1; TRBD1 aligns across 7 bases. CDR1 and CDR2 from the germline V gene are SGHTA and FQGTGA. The CDR3 spans 13 residues. With 5 bases clipped from V and 10 bases from J, the junction kept 10 bases outside the gene matches. As DNA, the CDR3 is TGTGCCAGCAGCGCCAGACAGGGTGGAAGAGCTTTCTTT. Protein product: CASSARQGGRAFF.

This chain links TRBV30 with TRBJ2-1, with TRBD2 matching over 14 bases. Germline CDR1 is GTSNPN and CDR2 is SVGIG (reference sequence). The junction had 3 bases not matched to a gene; V was cut back by 5 bases and J by 0 bases. This CDR3 region has 16 residues. CDR3 DNA sequence: TGTGCCTGGCAAGGGACTAGCGGGAGCTCCTACAATGAGCAGTTCTTC. This encodes CAWQGTSGSSYNEQFF.

The chain is built from TRBV5-1 and TRBJ1-2, with no clear D. The ends were cut back, 2 bases at V and 4 bases at J, with 12 bases in the middle. Germline assignment: CDR1 SGHRS and CDR2 YFSETQ. CDR3 length: 14 residues. CDR3 sequence: CASSFGEERYGYTF. The CDR3 bases are TGCGCCAGCAGCTTCGGGGAGGAGCGCTATGGCTACACCTTC.

V and J are TRBV6-1 and TRBJ2-1, with 7 bases aligning to TRBD1. CDR1 is MNHNS and CDR2 is SASEGT in the germline V gene. This CDR3 spans 15 amino acids. V was pared by 4 bases and J by 5 bases, with 8 bases of the junction left unmatched. The CDR3 region is CASSGPRDSNNEQFF. In nucleotides, the CDR3 is TGTGCCAGCAGTGGACCTCGGGACAGCAACAATGAGCAGTTCTTC.

This clone was detected a few times. The chain couples TRBV6-5 to TRBJ2-2, with D possibly being TRBD2 (6 bases). The CDR3 covers 11 residues. CDR1 MNHEY and CDR2 SVGAGI come from the germline V gene. Trimming pared 7 bases from V and 13 bases from J, leaving 13 bases between. The CDR3 bases are TGTGCCAGCACCCACGGGGGTCCGCTGTTTTTT. The encoded protein is CASTHGGPLFF.

The rearrangement uses TRBV28 and TRBJ1-4; 9 bases align to TRBD1. The germline gives CDR1 MDHEN, CDR2 SYDVKM. The J segment lost 7 bases and the V segment lost 3 bases, leaving 6 bases of the junction unmatched. The CDR3 loop spans 15 amino acids. The CDR3 is CASSFGETGGEKLFF. As DNA, the CDR3 is TGTGCCAGCAGTTTTGGAGAGACAGGGGGTGAAAAACTGTTTTTT. Looking up the rest from reference TRBV28 and TRBJ1-4 gives the full variable domain: DVKVTQSSRYLVKRTGEKVFLECVQDMDHENMFWYRQDPGLGLRLIYFSYDVKMKEKGDIPEGYSVSREKKERFSLILESASTNQTSMYLCASSFGETGGEKLFFGSGTQLSVL.

V gene TRBV19 combines with J gene TRBJ1-2, with TRBD1 identical over 8 bases. V lost 3 bases to trimming and J lost 4 bases; unmatched junction nucleotides: 16. Germline-derived CDR1 and CDR2 are LNHDA and SQIVND (reference sequence). CDR3 size: 18 residues. CDR3 region: CASSMGSGQVSGFYGYTF. In DNA form, the CDR3 reads TGTGCCAGTAGTATGGGGTCGGGACAGGTCTCCGGATTCTATGGCTACACCTTC. Using reference TRBV19 and TRBJ1-2 for the parts outside the CDR3, the full variable domain is DGGITQSPKYLFRKEGQNVTLSCEQNLNHDAMYWYRQDPGQGLRLIYYSQIVNDFQKGDIAEGYSVSREKKESFPLTVTSAQKNPTAFYLCASSMGSGQVSGFYGYTFGSGTRLTVV.

This chain joins TRBV2 and TRBJ1-2; 8 bases match TRBD1. CDR1 is SNHLY and CDR2 is FYNNEI in the germline V gene. With V trimmed by 10 bases and J by 3 bases, 7 bases remained unmatched. The CDR3 is 13 residues long. CDR3 nucleotide sequence: TGTGCCACTCAACAGGGGGAGGACTATGGCTACACCTTC. This gives the protein CATQQGEDYGYTF. The full variable domain, rest sourced from reference TRBV2 and TRBJ1-2, is EPEVTQTPSHQVTQMGQEVILRCVPISNHLYFYWYRQILGQKVEFLVSFYNNEISEKSEIFDDQFSVERPDGSNFTLKIRSTKLEDSAMYFCATQQGEDYGYTFGSGTRLTVV.

The genes are TRBV29-1 and TRBJ1-3; no definite D call. The CDR3 has 12 residues. V shed 3 bases and J shed 8 bases, with 11 bases lying between them. Germline lookup yields CDR1 SQVTM and CDR2 ANQGSEA. The CDR3 loop is CSVETRGDTIYF. CDR3 sequence (DNA): TGCAGCGTTGAGACCCGCGGTGACACCATATATTTT.

The chain carries TRBV5-4 and TRBJ2-1; 16 bases align to TRBD2. The CDR3 is made up of 16 amino acids. V dropped 0 bases and J dropped 7; count of bases not matched to a gene: 1. Per germline, CDR1 SGHNT and CDR2 YYREEE (reference sequence). In DNA, the CDR3 is TGTGCCAGCAGCTTGGGGGGACTAGCGGGGGGGAATGAGCAGTTCTTC. This translates into CASSLGGLAGGNEQFF.

V is TRBV27 and J is TRBJ2-5, with 7 bases identical to TRBD2. The tail of the sequence fits TRBJ2-7 better, so the J call may be wrong. This CDR3 has 17 residues. The germline CDR1 and CDR2 sequences are MNHEY and SMNVEV (reference sequence). CDR3 coding DNA: TGTGCCAGCAGTTCCAATTATATTGGGAGGGTTGACTACGAGCAGTACTTC. It encodes CASSSNYIGRVDYEQYF.

CDR3 loop: CASSKKPVQGEQPQHF. The CDR3 region has the DNA TGTGCCAGCAGCAAGAAGCCGGTCCAGGGGGAACAGCCCCAGCATTTT. The V gene is TRBV21-1, the J gene TRBJ1-5; no DNA check was done on the table's D call, TRBD1. TRBV21-1 counts as a pseudogene. The CDR3 runs 16 residues.

The chain carries TRBV27 and TRBJ1-1; 8 bases match TRBD1. Unmatched junction bases numbered 4, after V lost 5 bases and J lost 5 bases. The CDR3 is made up of 13 amino acids. Per the germline V gene, CDR1 is MNHEY and CDR2 is SMNVEV (reference sequence). CDR3 coding DNA: TGTGCCAGCAGTAGGACAGGGAGTACTGAAGCTTTCTTT. Amino acid sequence: CASSRTGSTEAFF.

This clone was recorded a few times. Its ends do not fully match the called genes, so a read error is possible. The chain employs TRBV7-9 and TRBJ1-4; 9 bases agree with TRBD1. The CDR3 is made up of 16 amino acids. Germline loops: CDR1 SEHNR, CDR2 FQNEAQ (reference sequence). DNA for the CDR3: TGTTCCAGCAGCCTCCCGGGACAGGGCGGTAATGAAAAACTGTTTTTT. Translating gives CSSSLPGQGGNEKLFF. The variable domain in full, completed from reference TRBV7-9 and TRBJ1-4, reads DTGVSQNPRHKITKRGQNVTFRCDPISEHNRLYWYRQTLGQGPEFLTYFQNEAQLEKSRLLSDRFSAERPKGSFSTLEIQRTEQGDSAMYLCSSSLPGQGGNEKLFFGSGTQLSVL.

V and J are TRBV6-1 and TRBJ1-1, with 7 bases fitting TRBD1. Per germline, CDR1 MNHNS and CDR2 SASEGT. This CDR3 region has 14 residues. The V segment lost 8 bases and the J segment 0 bases; nucleotides outside the gene matches: 6. The CDR3 nucleotides read TGTGCCAGCTTACGACAGGGCGTGAACACTGAAGCTTTCTTT. Its protein product is CASLRQGVNTEAFF.

On this clone itself: The junction does not match germline at one end; this may be a read error. The chain uses TRBV7-9 and TRBJ2-2; 13 positions agree with TRBD2. There are 18 residues in the CDR3. Germline lookup yields CDR1 SEHNR and CDR2 FQNEAQ (reference sequence). The CDR3 region has the DNA TGTTCCAGCAGCTTACAACTAGCGGGGGGGTACGACACCGGGGAGCTGTTTTTT. Translating it yields CSSSLQLAGGYDTGELFF.

J is TRBJ2-5 and V is TRBV11-3, with 7 bases fitting TRBD1. The CDR3 length is 13 residues. The J segment lost 5 bases and the V segment lost 5 bases, leaving 5 bases of the junction unmatched. Germline V gene sequence: CDR1 SGHNT, CDR2 YENEEA. The CDR3 loop reads CASSQQGPETQYF. In DNA, the CDR3 is TGTGCCAGCAGCCAACAGGGGCCCGAGACCCAGTACTTC.

A single count supports this clone. The CDR3 loop reads CSVESDDNIRGNEQFF. CDR3 coding DNA: TGCAGCGTTGAGAGCGACGATAATATCAGGGGGAATGAGCAGTTCTTC. The genes are TRBV29-1 and TRBJ2-1, with 7 bases matching TRBD1. CDR1 is SQVTM, CDR2 ANQGSEA, per germline. The CDR3 runs 16 residues. V was clipped by 3 bases and J by 7 bases; unmatched bases: 15.